One and the same sample provided the 7 T cell receptor beta chains below, sequenced in a study of Ad26.COV2.S vaccination and SARS-CoV-2 variants. Some clones are missing from TCRdb's copy, which holds only in-frame ones; the method was immunoSEQ multiplex PCR. This repertoire shows about 390,000 clones, approximately 90% found once; its top ten account for approximately 3.7%. Noted treatment: around 19 received Ad26.COV2.S at low or high dose, single or two shots; about 5 received placebo; per-sample allocation not given. Samples were taken on day 63 after the first vaccine or placebo injection. Sequences were derived from peripheral blood, sampled in a trial of Ad26.COV2.S vaccine versus placebo. These TCRs come from a person aged 18-65 years who received the Ad26.COV2.S COVID-19 vaccine or a placebo.

V and J are TRBV5-4 and TRBJ1-6; no clear D. This CDR3 region has 13 residues. Germline CDR1 is SGHNT and CDR2 is YYREEE (reference sequence). With 0 bases removed from V and 10 bases from J, the gap between germline ends came to 8 bases. The CDR3 protein is CASSLAASSPLHF. In DNA, the CDR3 is TGTGCCAGCAGCTTGGCCGCGTCGTCACCCCTCCACTTT.

This rearrangement joins TRBV6-5 to TRBJ2-7, with a weak D call TRBD2 (6 bases). With 0 bases removed from V and 2 bases from J, the gap between germline ends came to 14 bases. This CDR3 has 16 residues. Germline V gene sequence: CDR1 MNHEY, CDR2 SVGAGI. CDR3 DNA sequence: TGTGCCAGCAGTTACTCGATGCTAGCGAATACCTACGAGCAGTACTTC. Amino acid sequence: CASSYSMLANTYEQYF.

The V gene is TRBV6-5, the J gene TRBJ1-5; D gene unclear. The V end was cut by 7 bases, the J end by 3 bases, with 10 bases between. The CDR3 totals 13 residues. Germline assignment: CDR1 MNHEY and CDR2 SVGAGI. CDR3 region: CASTGRLNQPQHF. The CDR3 DNA sequence: TGTGCCAGCACCGGACGTCTCAATCAGCCCCAGCATTTT.

The gene calls are TRBV4-1 and TRBJ1-1, with D tentatively TRBD1 (5 bases). The CDR3 has 15 residues. In germline, CDR1 is MGHRA, CDR2 YSYEKL. V lost 3 bases and J 1 base, leaving 12 bases between the germline ends. CDR3 DNA: TGCGCCAGCAGCCATGCAGACAGACGGAACACTGAAGCTTTCTTT. Translation gives CASSHADRRNTEAFF.

The chain joins TRBV5-5 to TRBJ1-2; TRBD1 might be the D (6 bases). CDR3 length: 14 residues. V dropped 4 bases and J dropped 3 bases, with 13 bases sitting between them. Per germline, CDR1 SGHKS and CDR2 YYEKEE (reference sequence). As DNA, the CDR3 is TGTGCCAGCAGCGACAGGCGGGGGGACTATGGCTACACCTTC. Translated, it gives CASSDRRGDYGYTF. The complete variable domain, with remaining parts taken from reference TRBV5-5 and TRBJ1-2, reads DAGVTQSPTHLIKTRGQQVTLRCSPISGHKSVSWYQQVLGQGPQFIFQYYEKEERGRGNFPDRFSARQFPNYSSELNVNALLLGDSALYLCASSDRRGDYGYTFGSGTRLTVV.

The rearrangement links TRBV3-1 (or the pseudogene TRBV3-2) to TRBJ1-1, with D possibly TRBD1 on 6 matching bases. Germline CDR1 LGHDT, CDR2 YNNKEL (reference sequence). The V and J ends lost 1 base and 1 base respectively, with 10 bases between them. The CDR3 is 15 amino acids. The CDR3 DNA sequence: TGTGCCAGCAGCCAAGGGGGACATTCGAACACTGAAGCTTTCTTT. Protein: CASSQGGHSNTEAFF.

V gene TRBV10-2 combines with J gene TRBJ1-1, with D possibly being TRBD1 (5 bases). CDR3 size: 14 residues. The V end was cut by 0 bases, the J end by 2 bases, with 7 bases between. Germline V gives CDR1 WSHSY, CDR2 SAAADI. The CDR3 sequence: CASSESWGNTEAFF. The CDR3 DNA is TGCGCCAGCAGTGAGTCCTGGGGCAACACTGAAGCTTTCTTT.